Below, one TCR beta chain is given with its context. Antigen specificity is unknown. This CDR3 region has 16 residues. CDR1 is SGDLS, CDR2 YYNGEE, per germline. The V segment lost 2 bases and the J segment 6 bases; nucleotides outside the gene matches: 10. At the time of sampling, donors were nominally healthy, though unrecorded immune exposures were likely. These data come from a study of cytomegalovirus exposure and HLA in healthy donors. Study-wide findings and caveats: Researchers reported that three CMV-associated chains were confirmed in vitro as CMV antigen-specific. With later analysis, a missense DCLRE1C variant became linked to TCR beta V- and J-gene trimming. In a later analysis, at a false discovery rate of 0.05, 15,000 to 20,000 TCR beta sequences matched HLA alleles.

Researchers ran the PCR with 60 Vbeta and 13 Jbeta primers. The data were produced by immunoSEQ multiplex PCR, yet TCRdb's version contains in-frame clones alone and is incomplete. The table has about 180,000 clones, 75% to 85% seen once. Material for sequencing was PBMCs. The receptor was derived from a young man in good health and CMV-seronegative. This rearrangement joins TRBV9 to TRBJ2-1, with 8 bases fitting TRBD1. CDR3 bases: TGTGCCAGCAGCGTGTCCGGGACAGGAGCCCTCAATGAGCAGTTCTTC. This gives the protein CASSVSGTGALNEQFF.